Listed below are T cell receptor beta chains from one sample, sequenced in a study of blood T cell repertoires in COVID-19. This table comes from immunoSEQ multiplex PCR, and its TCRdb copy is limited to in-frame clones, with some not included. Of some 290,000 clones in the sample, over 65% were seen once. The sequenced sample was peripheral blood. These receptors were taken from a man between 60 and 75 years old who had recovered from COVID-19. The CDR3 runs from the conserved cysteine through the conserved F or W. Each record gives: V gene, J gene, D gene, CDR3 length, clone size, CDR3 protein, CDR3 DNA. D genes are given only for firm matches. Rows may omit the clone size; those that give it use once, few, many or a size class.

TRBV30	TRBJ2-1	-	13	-	CAWRPGTYNEQFF	TGTGCCTGGAGGCCCGGTACCTACAATGAGCAGTTCTTC
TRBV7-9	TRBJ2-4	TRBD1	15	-	CASSLGTGAMNIQYF	TGTGCCAGCAGCTTAGGGACAGGGGCCATGAACATTCAGTACTTC
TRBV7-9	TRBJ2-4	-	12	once	CASSLATGTQYF	TGTGCCAGCAGCTTAGCCACAGGCACTCAGTACTTC
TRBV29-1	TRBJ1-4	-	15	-	CSAGRTAGPNEKLFF	TGCAGCGCAGGACGGACCGCAGGGCCTAATGAAAAACTGTTTTTT
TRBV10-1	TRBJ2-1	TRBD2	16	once	CASSGRWTSGPNEQFF	TGCGCCAGCAGTGGTCGATGGACTAGCGGACCCAATGAGCAGTTCTTC
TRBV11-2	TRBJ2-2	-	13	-	CASSTRQNGELFF	TGTGCCAGCAGCACCCGACAGAACGGGGAGCTGTTTTTT
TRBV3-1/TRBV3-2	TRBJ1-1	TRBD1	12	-	CASRRGQTEAFF	TGTGCCAGCAGGCGGGGACAGACTGAAGCTTTCTTT
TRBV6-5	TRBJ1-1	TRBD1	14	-	CASSYLAGGTEAFF	TGTGCCAGCAGTTACTTGGCAGGGGGCACTGAAGCTTTCTTT
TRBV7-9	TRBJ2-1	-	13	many	CASSSPGIDEQFF	TGTGCCAGCAGCTCCCCGGGAATTGATGAGCAGTTCTTC
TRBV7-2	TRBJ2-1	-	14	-	CASSLAMVGDEQFF	TGTGCCAGCAGCTTAGCTATGGTAGGGGATGAGCAGTTCTTC
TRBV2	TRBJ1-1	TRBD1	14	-	CASTGQTRNTEAFF	TGTGCCAGCACGGGACAGACAAGGAACACTGAAGCTTTCTTT
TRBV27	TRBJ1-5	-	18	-	CASSLPRMRDYSNQPQHF	TGTGCCAGCAGTTTACCTCGGATGAGGGACTATAGCAATCAGCCCCAGCATTTT
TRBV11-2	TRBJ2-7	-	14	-	CASTQQGLGHEQYF	TGTGCCAGCACTCAACAGGGATTGGGTCACGAGCAGTACTTC
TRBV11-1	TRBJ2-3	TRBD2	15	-	CASSLERGATDTQYF	TGTGCCAGCAGCTTAGAGCGGGGAGCGACAGATACGCAGTATTTT
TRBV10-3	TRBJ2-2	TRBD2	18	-	CAISEGLAGTANTGELFF	TGTGCCATCAGTGAGGGACTAGCGGGGACCGCGAACACCGGGGAGCTGTTTTTT
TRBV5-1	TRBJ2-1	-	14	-	CASSPLGGPNEQFF	TGCGCCAGCAGCCCATTGGGGGGGCCGAATGAGCAGTTCTTC
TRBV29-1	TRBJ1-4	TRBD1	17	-	CSVDFRDRGWRGEKLFF	TGCAGCGTTGATTTTCGGGACAGGGGCTGGAGAGGTGAAAAACTGTTTTTT
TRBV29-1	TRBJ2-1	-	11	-	CSANSYNEQFF	TGCAGCGCTAACAGCTACAATGAGCAGTTCTTC
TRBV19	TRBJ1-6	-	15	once	CASTPTGTADSPLHF	TGTGCCAGTACACCCACAGGGACGGCAGATTCACCCCTCCACTTT
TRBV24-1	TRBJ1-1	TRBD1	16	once	CATRKPGQGDILEAFF	TGTGCCACTAGAAAACCGGGACAGGGGGACATTCTTGAAGCTTTCTTT
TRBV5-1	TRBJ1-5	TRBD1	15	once	CASSPGQGANQPQHF	TGCGCCAGCAGCCCCGGACAGGGGGCGAATCAGCCCCAGCATTTT
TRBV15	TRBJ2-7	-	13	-	CATSTPDSYEQYF	TGTGCCACCAGCACGCCAGACTCCTACGAGCAGTACTTC
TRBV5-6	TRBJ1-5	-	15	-	CASSLLGAPNQPQHF	TGTGCCAGCAGCTTGCTGGGGGCCCCAAATCAGCCCCAGCATTTT
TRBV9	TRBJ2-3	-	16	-	CASSVLQGRDTDTQYF	TGTGCCAGCAGCGTATTGCAGGGGAGGGACACAGATACGCAGTATTTT
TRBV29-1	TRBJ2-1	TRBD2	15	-	CSVEDPRGRAAEQFF	TGCAGCGTTGAAGATCCCCGCGGGAGGGCCGCTGAGCAGTTCTTC
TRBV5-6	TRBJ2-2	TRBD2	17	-	CASSSELAGGHTGELFF	TGTGCCAGCAGCTCCGAACTAGCGGGAGGCCACACCGGGGAGCTGTTTTTT
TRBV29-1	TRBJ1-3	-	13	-	CSVATSSGNTIYF	TGCAGCGTTGCCACAAGCTCTGGAAACACCATATATTTT
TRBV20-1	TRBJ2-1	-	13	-	CSASLTTSNEQFF	TGCAGTGCTAGTTTGACTACCTCCAATGAGCAGTTCTTC